This entry features one TCR beta chain sequence. In TCRdb, the RACE reads were re-called with MiXCR into one record per CDR3 protein. The sample records some 190,000 distinct CDR3 sequences, approximately 20% being singletons. The sample comes from a study of human T cells and chemical hapten exposure. V was cut by 3 bases and J by 4 bases, with 13 bases left in between. CDR3 length equals 14 residues. The germline CDR1 and CDR2 sequences are MGHDK and SYGVNS. Time point here: patch test 1, 2 weeks after DPC sensitization. Treatment described: therapeutic diphenylcyclopropenone sensitization with weekly scalp DPC. Researchers extracted total RNA from unfractionated whole blood.

Sample: whole blood, taken in connection with sensitization to the hapten diphenylcyclopropenone (DPC). The chain combines TRBV25-1 with TRBJ2-7; tentatively, D is TRBD2 (6 bases). This clonotype was sampled from a woman aged 50 to 65 with alopecia areata. Some clones in this sample may be carry-over from other donors' samples. CDR3 DNA: TGTGCCAGCAGTGATGATCTAGCGAGATACGAGCAGTACTTC. Its protein is CASSDDLARYEQYF.